This T cell receptor (beta chain) is from a study of CD8 T cells in ankylosing spondylitis. General study results and limits: Disease-associated clonotypes exhibited CD8+ identity and were relatively infrequent in peripheral blood. The study looked at matched synovial fluid samples from ankylosing spondylitis patients. Disease-linked clones were reported to be significantly enriched there. Existing reports had already noted some motif variants in reactive arthritis synovial fluid and blood. What seemed typical of ankylosing spondylitis blood was a TCR beta motif built from several highly homologous variants.

Quantitative 5'-RACE was performed with molecular barcodes, and it yielded the TCR beta libraries. TCRdb recomputed calls from the 5' RACE reads with MiXCR, one row per CDR3 protein. The repertoire has fewer than 550,000 distinct CDR3 sequences, approximately 5.3% of them found once; the top ten carry under 4.5%. This clonotype was counted a few times. Antigen unknown. The receptor comes from a male donor with ankylosing spondylitis. The sample taken for sequencing was blood, either unsorted or a sorted T cell fraction (not recorded which).

In DNA form, the CDR3 reads TGTGCCAGCAGCCACACCGTGGGGTACGAGCAGTACTTC. It yields the protein CASSHTVGYEQYF. V and J are TRBV7-8 and TRBJ2-7; D gene ambiguous. CDR1 is SGHVS and CDR2 is FQNEAQ in the germline V gene. V lost 5 bases, J lost 4 bases, and 12 bases lay in between. CDR3 length equals 13 residues.